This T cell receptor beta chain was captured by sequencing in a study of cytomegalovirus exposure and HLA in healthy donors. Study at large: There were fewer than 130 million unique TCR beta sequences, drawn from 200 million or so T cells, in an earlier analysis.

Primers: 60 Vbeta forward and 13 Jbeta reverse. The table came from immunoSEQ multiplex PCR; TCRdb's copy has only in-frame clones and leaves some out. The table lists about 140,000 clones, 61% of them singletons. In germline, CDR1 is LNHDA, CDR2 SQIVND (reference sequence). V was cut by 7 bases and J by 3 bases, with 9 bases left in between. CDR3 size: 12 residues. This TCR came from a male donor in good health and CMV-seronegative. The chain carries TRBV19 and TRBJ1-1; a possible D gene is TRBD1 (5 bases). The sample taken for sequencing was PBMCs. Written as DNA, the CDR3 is TGTGCCAGTACAGCAGGGTACACTGAAGCTTTCTTT. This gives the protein CASTAGYTEAFF.